These 14 T cell receptor beta chains came from one sample sequenced in a study of beta chain features in type 1 diabetes. Expressed TCRB transcripts got sequenced, as all isolated RNA was reverse transcribed. TCRdb's table, derived via immunoSEQ multiplex PCR, lists solely in-frame clones and lacks some. The data show about 350,000 clones, with around 20% seen just once and approximately 0.046% held by the top ten. Sequencing input: naive CD4+ T cells from blood. The receptor source for this set is a woman in her late teens or twenties in good health.

This clone appeared a few times. The chain is built from TRBV27 and TRBJ1-5; 9 bases line up with TRBD1. Germline CDR1 is MNHEY and CDR2 is SMNVEV (reference sequence). The CDR3 loop spans 15 amino acids. V shed 6 bases and J 4 bases; nucleotides not matched to a gene: 7. CDR3 residues: CASREFGQGNQPQHF. CDR3 nucleotide sequence: TGTGCCAGCAGGGAATTCGGACAGGGGAATCAGCCCCAGCATTTT.

There are a few counts of this clone. V gene TRBV9 combines with J gene TRBJ1-6; no firm D call. The CDR3 covers 14 residues. CDR1 and CDR2 from the germline V gene are SGDLS and YYNGEE. V gave up 0 bases and J gave up 7 bases, with 8 bases separating them. The CDR3 bases are TGTGCCAGCAGCGTAGAAGGCAGGAATTCACCCCTCCACTTT. Residues: CASSVEGRNSPLHF.

About this clone: Within the sample, other DNA sequences also encode this same CDR3. The CDR3 bases are TGTGCCAGCAGCCCCCCGGGGAGTTACAATGAGCAGTTCTTC. Protein: CASSPPGSYNEQFF. V gene TRBV7-2 combines with J gene TRBJ2-1; a possible D gene is TRBD2 (5 bases). Germline-derived CDR1 and CDR2 are SGHTA and FQGNSA. Trimming shortened V by 5 bases and J by 4 bases, and 12 bases separated the two germline ends. The CDR3 loop spans 14 amino acids.

The rearrangement links TRBV10-3 to TRBJ1-5; tentative D call: TRBD1 (5 bases). This CDR3 is 13 amino acids long. Germline V gene lookup returns CDR1 ENHRY and CDR2 SYGVKD. V lost 11 bases and J 0 bases, leaving 11 bases between the germline ends. The CDR3 DNA reads TGTGCCGTCCGGGGGGATAGCAATCAGCCCCAGCATTTT. It codes for CAVRGDSNQPQHF.

This clone was counted a few times. This chain joins TRBV6-1 and TRBJ2-7; TRBD1 agrees at 7 bases. V trimming: 6 bases; J trimming: 3 bases; junction bases outside the gene matches: 2. The CDR3 is made up of 12 amino acids. Germline loops: CDR1 MNHNS, CDR2 SASEGT. CDR3 coding DNA: TGTGCCAGCAGATGGGACAGCTACGAGCAGTACTTC. Amino acid sequence: CASRWDSYEQYF.

In this sample, this clone turned up a few times. The CDR3 DNA reads TGTGCCAGCAGCCGAGAGGTAACAGGGACCCCCTACGAGCAGTACTTC. It translates to CASSREVTGTPYEQYF. V usage is TRBV4-2 and J usage is TRBJ2-7, with D maybe TRBD1 (6 bases). This CDR3 has 16 amino acids. Trimming took off 4 bases at V and 2 bases at J, with 18 bases between the two ends. Germline lookup yields CDR1 LGHNA and CDR2 YNFKEQ.

This clone appeared a few times. The rearrangement joins TRBV5-1 to TRBJ2-7, with D perhaps matching TRBD1 (6 bases). This CDR3 has 12 amino acids. Trimming took 4 bases from V and 3 from J, leaving 8 bases between them. Germline CDR1 and CDR2: SGHRS and YFSETQ. CDR3 sequence (DNA): TGCGCCAGCAGCCAAGGGGGCTACGAGCAGTACTTC. It translates to CASSQGGYEQYF.

This clone was detected a few times. Other DNA sequences in this sample translate to the same CDR3. The V gene is TRBV18, the J gene TRBJ2-3; 9 bases align to TRBD1. Germline loops: CDR1 KGHSH, CDR2 LQKENI. Trimming removed 6 bases from V and 4 bases from J; junction bases left unmatched: 5. The CDR3 runs to 14 residues. CDR3 nucleotide sequence: TGTGCCAGCTCGCCGGACAGGGGTTCAGATACGCAGTATTTT. Its translation is CASSPDRGSDTQYF.

This chain links TRBV5-1 with TRBJ2-1, with 11 nucleotides matching TRBD2. After removal of 0 bases from V and 7 bases from J, the junction contained 6 bases not matched to a gene. The CDR3 contains 16 residues. Germline-derived CDR1 and CDR2 are SGHRS and YFSETQ. DNA of the CDR3: TGCGCCAGCAGCTTGGTGACTAGCGGGGTAGGTAATGAGCAGTTCTTC. Translated: CASSLVTSGVGNEQFF.

The chain has TRBV9 and TRBJ2-2; D gene ambiguous. Germline CDR1 SGDLS, CDR2 YYNGEE. The CDR3 is 13 residues long. V was clipped by 0 bases and J by 6 bases, with 6 bases between them. Written as DNA, the CDR3 is TGTGCCAGCAGCGTAGGGCCGTCCGGGGAGCTGTTTTTT. Translating it yields CASSVGPSGELFF. Based on the CDR3 plus reference TRBV9 and TRBJ2-2, the full variable domain is DSGVTQTPKHLITATGQRVTLRCSPRSGDLSVYWYQQSLDQGLQFLIQYYNGEERAKGNILERFSAQQFPDLHSELNLSSLELGDSALYFCASSVGPSGELFFGEGSRLTVL.

This clone was recorded a few times. The chain joins TRBV19 to TRBJ1-2; D is perhaps TRBD1 (6 bases). V lost 4 bases and J 4 bases, leaving 13 bases between the germline ends. Germline CDR1 and CDR2: LNHDA and SQIVND (reference sequence). CDR3 size: 14 residues. As DNA, the CDR3 is TGTGCCAGTAGTACCGGAGGGGGGGGCTATGGCTACACCTTC. Protein product: CASSTGGGGYGYTF.

The V call is TRBV7-2, the J call TRBJ1-2, with D tentatively TRBD1 (5 bases). The CDR3 is made up of 14 amino acids. Germline lookup yields CDR1 SGHTA and CDR2 FQGNSA. V was trimmed by 7 bases and J by 4 bases, leaving 16 bases between them. In DNA, the CDR3 is TGTGCCAGCATCTCTCCAGGGACTTCCTATGGCTACACCTTC. Amino acid sequence: CASISPGTSYGYTF. The whole variable domain, remainder taken from reference TRBV7-2 and TRBJ1-2, is GAGVSQSPSNKVTEKGKDVELRCDPISGHTALYWYRQSLGQGLEFLIYFQGNSAPDKSGLPSDRFSAERTGGSVSTLTIQRTQQEDSAVYLCASISPGTSYGYTFGSGTRLTVV.

The chain combines TRBV6-5 with TRBJ1-5; D possibly corresponds to TRBD1 (6 bases). The CDR3 has 16 residues. Germline V gene data show CDR1 as MNHEY and CDR2 as SVGAGI. Trimming removed 3 bases at V and 2 bases at J, with 14 bases between. The DNA of the CDR3 is TGTGCCAGCAGTTATCTACAGGGCCGGGGCAATCAGCCCCAGCATTTT. It yields the protein CASSYLQGRGNQPQHF.

This clone is a singleton in its sample. The V gene is TRBV19, the J gene TRBJ1-5; the D is unclear. Germline loops: CDR1 LNHDA, CDR2 SQIVND (reference sequence). CDR3 length: 15 residues. V gave up 3 bases and J gave up 1 base, with 10 bases separating them. The CDR3 coding sequence is TGTGCCAGTAGTATTGTTACGGAGAGCAATCAGCCCCAGCATTTT. Its translation is CASSIVTESNQPQHF. The full variable domain, with the rest looked up from reference TRBV19 and TRBJ1-5, is DGGITQSPKYLFRKEGQNVTLSCEQNLNHDAMYWYRQDPGQGLRLIYYSQIVNDFQKGDIAEGYSVSREKKESFPLTVTSAQKNPTAFYLCASSIVTESNQPQHFGDGTRLSIL.